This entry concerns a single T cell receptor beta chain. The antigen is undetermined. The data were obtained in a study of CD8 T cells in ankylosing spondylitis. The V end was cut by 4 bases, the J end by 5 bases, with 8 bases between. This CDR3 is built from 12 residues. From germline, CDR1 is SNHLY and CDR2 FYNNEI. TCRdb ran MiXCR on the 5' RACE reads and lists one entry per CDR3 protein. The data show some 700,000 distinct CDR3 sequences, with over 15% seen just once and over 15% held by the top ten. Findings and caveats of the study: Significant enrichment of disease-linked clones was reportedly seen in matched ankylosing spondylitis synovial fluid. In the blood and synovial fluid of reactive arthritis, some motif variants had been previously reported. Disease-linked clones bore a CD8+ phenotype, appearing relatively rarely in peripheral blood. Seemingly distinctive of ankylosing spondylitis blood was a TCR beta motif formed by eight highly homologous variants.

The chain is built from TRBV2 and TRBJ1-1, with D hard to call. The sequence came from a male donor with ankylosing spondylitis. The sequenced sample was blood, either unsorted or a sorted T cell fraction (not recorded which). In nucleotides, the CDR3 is TGTGCCAGCAGTGTTATCGGAACTGAAGCTTTCTTT. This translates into CASSVIGTEAFF.